These 3 T cell receptor beta chains originate from one sample sequenced in a study of OX40 agonist ivuxolimab in advanced cancers. The data were produced by immunoSEQ multiplex PCR, yet TCRdb's version contains in-frame clones alone and is incomplete. The sample lists 55,000 to 75,000 clones, 85% occurring once. Sequences were derived from CD4+ or CD8+ T cells sorted from blood, sampled in a trial of the OX40 agonist ivuxolimab. The origin of the receptors is an adult with an advanced solid tumor such as melanoma, head and neck, liver or kidney cancer.

The chain carries TRBV7-9 and TRBJ2-5; the match to TRBD1 covers 8 bases. V lost 0 bases, J lost 3 bases, and 6 bases stayed unmatched. The germline V gene has CDR1 SEHNR and CDR2 FQNEAQ (reference sequence). CDR3 length equals 16 residues. CDR3 in amino acids: CASSLAQGTGEETQYF. The CDR3 DNA follows: TGTGCCAGCAGCTTAGCCCAAGGGACAGGAGAAGAGACCCAGTACTTC.

This chain uses TRBV4-1 with TRBJ2-3, with a weak D call TRBD2 (7 bases). Trimming took off 4 bases at V and 6 bases at J, with 17 bases between the two ends. Germline V CDR1 and CDR2: MGHRA, YSYEKL. This CDR3 region has 15 residues. CDR3 nucleotides: TGCGCCAGCAGCCCAAGGGCGGGGGCCAGGGATACGCAGTATTTT. This encodes CASSPRAGARDTQYF.

V is TRBV19 and J is TRBJ2-7; D uncertain. Germline CDR1 is LNHDA and CDR2 is SQIVND (reference sequence). V gave up 3 bases and J gave up 2 bases, with 8 bases separating them. This CDR3 has 13 residues. CDR3 coding DNA: TGTGCCAGTAGTATTACAACTACCTACGAGCAGTACTTC. It encodes CASSITTTYEQYF.